This TCR beta chain appears in the sequencing data of a study of neurological immune-mediated disorders. CDR3 size: 13 residues. Germline loops: CDR1 LGHNA, CDR2 YNFKEQ. Trimming stripped 5 bases from V and 8 bases from J, with 15 bases between. TCRdb reprocessed the 5' RACE reads with MiXCR, giving one entry per CDR3 protein. The table has tens of thousands of distinct CDR3 sequences, 3.5% to 5.5% seen once. The TCR was taken from a woman aged 55-69 years with multiple sclerosis. Input material: PBMCs. The rearrangement links TRBV4-2 to TRBJ1-2; unclear D gene. The chain's CDR3 is CASSLAGAAGYTF. CDR3 nucleotide sequence: TGTGCCAGCAGCTTAGCGGGAGCGGCAGGCTACACCTTC.